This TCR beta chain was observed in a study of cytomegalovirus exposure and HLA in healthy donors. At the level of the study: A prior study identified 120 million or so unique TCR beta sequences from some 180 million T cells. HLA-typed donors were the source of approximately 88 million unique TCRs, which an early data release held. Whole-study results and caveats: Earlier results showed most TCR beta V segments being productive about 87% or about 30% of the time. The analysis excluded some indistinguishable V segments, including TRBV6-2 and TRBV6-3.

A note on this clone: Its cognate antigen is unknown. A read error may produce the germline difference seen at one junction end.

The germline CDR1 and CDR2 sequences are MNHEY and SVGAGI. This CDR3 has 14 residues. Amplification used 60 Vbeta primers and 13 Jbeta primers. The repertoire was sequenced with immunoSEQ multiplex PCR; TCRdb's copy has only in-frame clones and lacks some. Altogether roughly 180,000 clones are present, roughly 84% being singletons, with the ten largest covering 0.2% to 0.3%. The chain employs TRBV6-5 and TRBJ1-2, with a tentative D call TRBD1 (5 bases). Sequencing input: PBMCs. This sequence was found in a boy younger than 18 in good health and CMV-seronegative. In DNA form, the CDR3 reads TGTGCCAGCAGTGTCCGGGGGACTAATTATGGCTACACCTTC. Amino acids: CASSVRGTNYGYTF.